This T cell receptor (beta chain) comes out of a study of post-analysis software for immune sequencing data. Study context: Both relapsing-remitting and secondary progressive multiple sclerosis featured among the disease courses, as did progressive-relapsing multiple sclerosis. Study conclusions and caveats: When the samples were clustered directly with F measure, those that had been prepared in the same batch showed strong co-clustering. Higher frequency in patients than in controls was seen for roughly five TRBV segments, with TRBV5-6, TRBV5-1 and TRBV20-1 among them. Significantly lower normalized Chao1 diversity was found in patients with multiple sclerosis relative to controls.

The TCR beta cDNA libraries carried unique molecular identifiers. It was from approximately 0.91 to 9.4 million T cells that about 500,000 cDNA molecules came. One entry per CDR3 protein results from TCRdb running MiXCR on the PCR reads. The sample consists of hundreds of thousands of distinct CDR3 sequences, approximately 53% of them appearing once. About this clonotype: Its antigen is undetermined.

The CDR3 is 15 residues long. From germline, CDR1 is WSHSY and CDR2 SAAADI. J is TRBJ2-5 and V is TRBV10-2; 10 nucleotides line up with TRBD2. The tail of the sequence fits TRBJ2-7 better, so the J call may be wrong. The sample consisted of blood. The source is a girl under 18 with multiple sclerosis. Written as DNA, the CDR3 is TGCGCCAGCAAGAATAGGACTAGCGGAGATTACGAGCAGTACTTC. It encodes CASKNRTSGDYEQYF.